Below, one TCR beta chain is given with its context. Which antigen it targets is not known. At one end the junction does not follow the germline gene, possibly because of a read error. The data belong to a study of tumor-infiltrating lymphocytes in primary liver carcinoma (dated by TCRdb to the late 2010s). At the level of the whole study: Surgical resection was performed in China between November 2015 and early 2016 on four or five patients with histopathologically diagnosed primary liver carcinoma. The five patients had tumors staged T1-T3 N0M0, with maximum diameters ranging from roughly 4.2 to 11 cm. Hepatocellular carcinoma (four) or combined HCC and intrahepatic cholangiocarcinoma (one) was present in the five patients, who were three men and two women aged 30 to 69 years. Technical replicate repertoires showed high reproducibility, with mean shared-clone rates roughly 0.89 and correlation coefficients above 0.95. Each sample produced roughly 3.65 to 8 million productive TCRbeta reads, and read depth showed no significant difference between tissue types. For each liver tumor, the study sampled five regions along with adjacent normal tissue and blood, and applied TCRbeta repertoire sequencing, expression microarrays and whole-exome sequencing. TCRbeta repertoire sequencing covered about 35 specimens from 5 patients: around 25 tumor regions, 5 adjacent noncancerous liver tissues and 5 peripheral blood samples. The research as a whole found: Because only the TCR beta chain was sequenced and unpaired alpha chains were not captured, true repertoire diversity is likely underestimated. Pairs of tumor regions showed greater repertoire overlap (mean around 35%) than tumor-adjacent pairs (approximately 17%) or tumor-blood pairs (approximately 14%), which is consistent with antigen-driven expansion. With just 4 or 5 patients in the study, the authors point out that the findings should be validated in a larger study. Since the samples were bulk and unsorted, there was no way to compare CD4+ and CD8+ T cell repertoires. The top 250 clones accounted for a significantly greater share of the repertoire in tumors than in blood (p = 0.039).

Looking up the germline V gene yields CDR1 SGHNT and CDR2 YENEEA. There are 12 amino acids in the CDR3, from cysteine to phenylalanine inclusive. Kept here is only the CDR3 DNA, which spans 36 bases and is read in frame from base 1. Using a constant-region primer and ProtoScript II reverse transcriptase, TCRbeta-specific cDNA was reverse-transcribed from around 520 ng total RNA. The TCRbeta libraries were prepared through three rounds of nested multiplex PCR following a slightly modified ARM-PCR procedure. Each of the first two PCR rounds ran for approximately 10 cycles using multiplex TRBV1-TRBV30 forward primers together with a Cbeta reverse primer. Sample barcodes and Illumina adapters were added in a final 25-cycle PCR using Deep VentR polymerase. Amplicons of 200-500 bp were gel-purified with a QIAquick gel extraction kit before sequencing. An Illumina HiSeq 2500 was used to sequence the TCRbeta amplicons, generating 250-bp paired-end reads. The authors processed their data as follows. Reads were quality-trimmed with Trimmomatic v0.33, and paired reads were merged with FLASH v1.2.11 to recover full CDR3 sequences. MiGEC v1.2.1b assigned V, D and J germline segments to the rearranged TCRbeta sequences. Clonotype statistics, along with Shannon-Wiener diversity indices, were calculated using VDJtools v1.0.0. To cut down on sampling bias, every analysis after diversity analysis relied on just the 250 most abundant clonotypes from each sample. The public reads were reanalyzed by TCRdb: fastp trimming at Q25, MiXCR alignment, in-frame beta chains only. CDR3 protein sequences are deduplicated, and each keeps its most common genes and DNA. These V and J calls derive from TCRdb rather than the authors' analysis. The sample data list 250,000 to 400,000 distinct CDR3 sequences, and 65% of these were observed just once. Roughly 9% of the sample belongs to the ten largest clones.

Blood RNA was extracted from unsorted whole blood using TRIzol reagent, and germline DNA was obtained with the DNeasy Blood & Tissue kit. At the time of sampling, the patients were treatment-naive and had chronic HBV infection. Before surgery, about 3.9 milliliters of peripheral blood were drawn into K2EDTA tubes. The sample was peripheral blood. Recombination linked TRBV11-3 to TRBJ2-1; the D gene cannot be resolved reliably. The clonotype was recovered from a man aged 40-49 years with primary liver carcinoma and hepatitis B virus infection. The bases read TGTGCCAGCGACGATCGAGGTAATGGGCAGTTCTTC. Translation gives CASDDRGNGQFF.